These 13 T cell receptor beta chains came from one sample sequenced in a study of radiotherapy plus CTLA-4 blockade in lung cancer. Data came from immunoSEQ multiplex PCR; TCRdb stores just in-frame clones and leaves some out. The data hold approximately 14,000 clones, with roughly 70% observed a single time. This specimen consisted of peripheral blood, obtained from a patient treated with radiotherapy plus ipilimumab. The receptors originated from a human donor with non-small cell lung cancer whose response to radiotherapy plus ipilimumab could not be evaluated.

The genes are TRBV7-2 and TRBJ1-5; D might be TRBD1 (5 bases). Germline V gives CDR1 SGHTA, CDR2 FQGNSA. The CDR3 is made up of 17 amino acids. The V end lost 3 bases, the J end lost 0 bases, and 15 bases lay between the germline ends. CDR3 nucleotides: TGTGCCAGCAGCTTCGAAAGGGGCCCTTATAGCAATCAGCCCCAGCATTTT. Translating gives CASSFERGPYSNQPQHF.

The chain employs TRBV9 and TRBJ2-5; 7 bases match TRBD1. Germline V CDR1 and CDR2: SGDLS, YYNGEE. V dropped 0 bases and J dropped 4; count of bases not matched to a gene: 3. There are 14 residues in the CDR3. The CDR3 bases are TGTGCCAGCAGCGTAGGAGGGGGCGCAGAGACCCAGTACTTC. This gives the protein CASSVGGGAETQYF. Drawing the rest from reference TRBV9 and TRBJ2-5, the complete variable domain is DSGVTQTPKHLITATGQRVTLRCSPRSGDLSVYWYQQSLDQGLQFLIQYYNGEERAKGNILERFSAQQFPDLHSELNLSSLELGDSALYFCASSVGGGAETQYFGPGTRLLVL.

The V call is TRBV5-6, the J call TRBJ2-1, with 8 bases that match TRBD2. The CDR3 has 16 residues. V gave up 2 bases and J gave up 5 bases; unmatched junction bases: 9. The germline V gene has CDR1 SGHDT and CDR2 YYEEEE. CDR3 sequence reads: CASSFLYGGGNNEQFF. The CDR3 DNA reads as TGTGCCAGCAGCTTTCTGTACGGGGGGGGAAACAATGAGCAGTTCTTC.

This chain connects TRBV11-2 to TRBJ2-3; 9 nucleotides align to TRBD1. The CDR3 sequence is 15 residues long. With V trimmed by 1 base and J by 1 base, 0 bases remained unmatched. The germline V gene has CDR1 SGHAT and CDR2 FQNNGV. The CDR3 sequence is CASSLGTGGTDTQYF. CDR3 in DNA: TGTGCCAGCAGCTTAGGGACAGGGGGCACAGATACGCAGTATTTT.

The chain couples TRBV7-2 to TRBJ2-7, with D perhaps TRBD1 (5 bases). Looked up from germline, CDR1 is SGHTA and CDR2 is FQGNSA. V dropped 1 base and J dropped 9 bases, with 13 bases sitting between them. The CDR3 loop spans 13 amino acids. The CDR3 DNA is TGTGCCAGCAGCTTAGGGGCAGGGCAGGGGCAGTACGTC. Its translation is CASSLGAGQGQYV.

The genes are TRBV4-3 and TRBJ2-1, with D unclear. V was cut by 0 bases and J by 0 bases, with 9 bases left in between. The CDR3 spans 16 residues. Germline CDR1 LGHNA, CDR2 YSLEER. CDR3 nucleotides: TGCGCCAGCAGCCAAGATCGCGGTAGCTCCTACAATGAGCAGTTCTTC. Protein product: CASSQDRGSSYNEQFF.

This rearrangement joins TRBV4-1 to TRBJ1-5; D unresolved. The germline V gene encodes CDR1 MGHRA and CDR2 YSYEKL. V gave up 0 bases and J gave up 2 bases, with 11 bases separating them. The CDR3 sequence is 16 residues long. The CDR3 nucleotides are TGCGCCAGCAGCCAAGATTGGGGAGTCGGCAATCAGCCCCAGCATTTT. Amino acids: CASSQDWGVGNQPQHF.

The chain joins TRBV2 to TRBJ2-2; D gene uncertain. The V gene's germline CDR1 is SNHLY and CDR2 FYNNEI. The CDR3 sequence is 17 residues long. V dropped 5 bases and J dropped 0 bases, with 16 bases sitting between them. In DNA form, the CDR3 reads TGTGCCAGCAGTCACAGCACCTACAGTCCGAACACCGGGGAGCTGTTTTTT. This translates into CASSHSTYSPNTGELFF.

This sequence joins TRBV7-8 and TRBJ2-2; 8 bases match TRBD1. The CDR3 is 16 residues long. Per germline, CDR1 SGHVS and CDR2 FQNEAQ. Trimming took 1 base from V and 1 from J; bases not matched to a gene: 2. The CDR3 sequence: CASSLVGTGNTGELFF. For the CDR3, the DNA is TGTGCCAGCAGCTTAGTAGGGACAGGGAACACCGGGGAGCTGTTTTTT.

There are a few counts of this clone. V usage is TRBV18 and J usage is TRBJ2-3; 10 nucleotides line up with TRBD1. After removal of 3 bases from V and 4 bases from J, the junction contained 10 bases not matched to a gene. CDR1 is KGHSH and CDR2 is LQKENI in the germline V gene. CDR3 length equals 17 residues. As DNA, the CDR3 is TGTGCCAGCTCACCGATTCCGGGACAGGGGCCGCCAGATACGCAGTATTTT. This encodes CASSPIPGQGPPDTQYF.

The J gene is TRBJ1-3, the V gene TRBV5-5, with 7 bases matching TRBD1. Germline CDR1 SGHKS, CDR2 YYEKEE (reference sequence). This CDR3 is built from 14 residues. V lost 1 base and J lost 4; bases outside the gene matches: 2. The CDR3 region is CASSLFRGGNTIYF. Here the CDR3 DNA reads TGTGCCAGCAGCTTGTTCAGGGGGGGAAACACCATATATTTT.

This rearrangement joins TRBV5-1 to TRBJ1-1; 8 bases are shared with TRBD1. Germline V lookup: CDR1 SGHRS, CDR2 YFSETQ. V shed 4 bases, J shed 1 base, and the junction held 6 bases outside the gene matches. The CDR3 runs to 15 residues. The CDR3 coding sequence is TGCGCCAGCAGCCCCTGGGGACAGGCGAACACTGAAGCTTTCTTT. Its protein is CASSPWGQANTEAFF.

The V call is TRBV2, the J call TRBJ2-2; TRBD2 matches at 14 bases. Germline values: CDR1 SNHLY, CDR2 FYNNEI. The J segment lost 4 bases and the V segment lost 6 bases, leaving 4 bases of the junction unmatched. CDR3 size: 16 residues. CDR3 amino acids: CASRATSGGATGELFF. The DNA for the CDR3 is TGTGCCAGCAGAGCGACTAGCGGGGGGGCCACCGGGGAGCTGTTTTTT.